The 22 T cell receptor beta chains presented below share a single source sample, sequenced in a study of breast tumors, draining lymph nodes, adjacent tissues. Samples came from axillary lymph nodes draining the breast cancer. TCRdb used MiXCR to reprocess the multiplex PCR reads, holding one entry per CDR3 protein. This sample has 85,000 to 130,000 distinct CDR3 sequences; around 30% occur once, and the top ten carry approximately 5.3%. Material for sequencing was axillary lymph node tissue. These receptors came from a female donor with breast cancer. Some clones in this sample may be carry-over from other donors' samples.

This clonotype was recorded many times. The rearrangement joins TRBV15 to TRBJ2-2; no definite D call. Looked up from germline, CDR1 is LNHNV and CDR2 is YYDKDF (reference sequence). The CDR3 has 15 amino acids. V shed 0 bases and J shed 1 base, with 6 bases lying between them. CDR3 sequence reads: CATSRDLGNTGELFF. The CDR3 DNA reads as TGTGCCACCAGCAGAGATCTCGGGAACACCGGGGAGCTGTTTTTT. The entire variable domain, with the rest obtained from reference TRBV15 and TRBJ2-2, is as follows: DAMVIQNPRYQVTQFGKPVTLSCSQTLNHNVMYWYQQKSSQAPKLLFHYYDKDFNNEADTPDNFQSRRPNTSFCFLDIRSPGLGDTAMYLCATSRDLGNTGELFFGEGSRLTVL.

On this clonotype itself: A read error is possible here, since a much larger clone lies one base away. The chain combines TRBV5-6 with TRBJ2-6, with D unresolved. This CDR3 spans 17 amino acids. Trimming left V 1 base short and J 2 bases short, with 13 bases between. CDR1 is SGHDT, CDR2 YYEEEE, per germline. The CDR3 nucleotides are TGTGCCAGCAGCTTGCGGGCAGCATCGGCTGGGGCCAACGTCCTGACTTTC. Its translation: CASSLRAASAGANVLTF. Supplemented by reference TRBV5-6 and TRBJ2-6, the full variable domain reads DAGVTQSPTHLIKTRGQQVTLRCSPKSGHDTVSWYQQALGQGPQFIFQYYEEEERQRGNFPDRFSGHQFPNYSSELNVNALLLGDSALYLCASSLRAASAGANVLTFGAGSRLTVL.

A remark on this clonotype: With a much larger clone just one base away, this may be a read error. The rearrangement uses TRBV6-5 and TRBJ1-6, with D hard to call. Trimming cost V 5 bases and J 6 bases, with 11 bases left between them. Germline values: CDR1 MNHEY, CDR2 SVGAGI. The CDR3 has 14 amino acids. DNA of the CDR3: TGTGCCAGCAGTCACTGGCAGCTTAATTCACCCCTCCACTTT. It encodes CASSHWQLNSPLHF.

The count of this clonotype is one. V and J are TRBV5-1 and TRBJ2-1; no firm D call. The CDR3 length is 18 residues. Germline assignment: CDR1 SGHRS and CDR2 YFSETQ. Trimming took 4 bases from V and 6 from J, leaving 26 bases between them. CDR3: CASSGNQETHADRNEQFF. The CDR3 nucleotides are TGCGCCAGCAGCGGAAACCAAGAGACCCACGCAGACCGCAATGAGCAGTTCTTC.

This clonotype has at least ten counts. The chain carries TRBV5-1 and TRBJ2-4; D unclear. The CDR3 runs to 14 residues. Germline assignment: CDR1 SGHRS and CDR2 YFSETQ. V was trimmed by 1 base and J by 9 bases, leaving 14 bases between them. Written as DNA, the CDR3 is TGCGCCAGCAGCTTGTTCCCAGCAACCGGCATTCAGTACTTC. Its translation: CASSLFPATGIQYF.

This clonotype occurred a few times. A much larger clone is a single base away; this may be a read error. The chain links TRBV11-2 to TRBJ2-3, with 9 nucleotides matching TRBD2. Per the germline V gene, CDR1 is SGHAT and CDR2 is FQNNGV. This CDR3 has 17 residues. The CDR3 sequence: CASSSYSVAGATDPQYF. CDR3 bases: TGTGCCAGCAGCTCATACTCCGTAGCGGGAGCCACAGATCCGCAGTATTTT.

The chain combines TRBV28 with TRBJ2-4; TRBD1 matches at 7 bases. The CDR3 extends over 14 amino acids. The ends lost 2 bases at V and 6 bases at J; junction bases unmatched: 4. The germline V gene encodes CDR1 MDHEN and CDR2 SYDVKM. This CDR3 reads CASSLPGGPNIQYF. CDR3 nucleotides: TGTGCCAGCAGTTTACCAGGGGGACCAAACATTCAGTACTTC.

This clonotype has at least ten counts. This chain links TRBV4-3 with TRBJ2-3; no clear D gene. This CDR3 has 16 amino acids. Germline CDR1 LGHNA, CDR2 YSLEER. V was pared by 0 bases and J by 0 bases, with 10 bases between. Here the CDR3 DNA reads TGCGCCAGCAGCCAAGATCCTTCATCTAGCACAGATACGCAGTATTTT. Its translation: CASSQDPSSSTDTQYF.

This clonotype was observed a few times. CDR3 bases: TGCAGTGCCCCACCGGTGGAGGGGCGCCGGTCAATGAACACTGAAGCTTTCTTT. Translating gives CSAPPVEGRRSMNTEAFF. This chain joins TRBV20-1 and TRBJ1-1; D may be TRBD1 (5 bases). Germline lookup yields CDR1 DFQATT and CDR2 SNEGSKA (reference sequence). The germline V and J ends were trimmed by 6 bases and 0 bases, with 26 bases remaining between them. This CDR3 has 18 amino acids.

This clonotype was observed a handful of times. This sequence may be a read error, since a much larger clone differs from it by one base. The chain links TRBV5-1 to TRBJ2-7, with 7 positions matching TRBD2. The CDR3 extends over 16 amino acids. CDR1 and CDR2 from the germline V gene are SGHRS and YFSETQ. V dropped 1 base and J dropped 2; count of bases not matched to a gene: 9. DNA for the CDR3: TGCGCCAGCAGCTTGCTCGGCACTAGCGACACCTACGAGCAGTACTTC. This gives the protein CASSLLGTSDTYEQYF.

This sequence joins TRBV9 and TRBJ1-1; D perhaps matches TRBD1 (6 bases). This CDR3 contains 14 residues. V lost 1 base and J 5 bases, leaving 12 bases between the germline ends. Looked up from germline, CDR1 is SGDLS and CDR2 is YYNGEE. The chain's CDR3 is CASSVWGGGTEAFF. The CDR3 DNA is TGTGCCAGCAGCGTATGGGGAGGGGGAACTGAAGCTTTCTTT. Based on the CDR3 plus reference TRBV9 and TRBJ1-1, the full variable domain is DSGVTQTPKHLITATGQRVTLRCSPRSGDLSVYWYQQSLDQGLQFLIQYYNGEERAKGNILERFSAQQFPDLHSELNLSSLELGDSALYFCASSVWGGGTEAFFGQGTRLTVV.

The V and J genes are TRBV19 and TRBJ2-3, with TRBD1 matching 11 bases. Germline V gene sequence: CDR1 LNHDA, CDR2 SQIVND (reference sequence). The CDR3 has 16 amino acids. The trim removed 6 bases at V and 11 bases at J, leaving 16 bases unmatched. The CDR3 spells CASRNRDRGATNRQYF. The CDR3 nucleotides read TGTGCCAGTAGAAACCGGGACAGGGGGGCCACAAATCGGCAGTATTTT.

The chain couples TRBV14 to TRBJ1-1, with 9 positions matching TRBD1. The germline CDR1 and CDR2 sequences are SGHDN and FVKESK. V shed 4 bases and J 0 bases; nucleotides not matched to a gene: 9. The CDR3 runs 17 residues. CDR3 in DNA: TGTGCCAGCAGCCCAAGGGGGACAGGGATGGTGAACACTGAAGCTTTCTTT. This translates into CASSPRGTGMVNTEAFF.

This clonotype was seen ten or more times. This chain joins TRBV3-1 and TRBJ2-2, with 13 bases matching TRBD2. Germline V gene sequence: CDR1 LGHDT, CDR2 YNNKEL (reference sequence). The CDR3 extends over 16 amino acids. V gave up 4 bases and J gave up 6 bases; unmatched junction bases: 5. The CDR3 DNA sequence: TGTGCCAGCAGCCCCGGACTAGCGGGAGTTGCCGGGGAGCTGTTTTTT. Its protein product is CASSPGLAGVAGELFF.

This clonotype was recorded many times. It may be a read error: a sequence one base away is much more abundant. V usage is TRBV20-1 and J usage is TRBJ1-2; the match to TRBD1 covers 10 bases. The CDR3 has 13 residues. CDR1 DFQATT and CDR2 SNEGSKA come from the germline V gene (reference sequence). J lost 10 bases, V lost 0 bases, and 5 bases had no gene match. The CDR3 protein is CSARDRTGGAYTF. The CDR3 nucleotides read TGCAGTGCTAGAGATCGGACAGGGGGTGCCTACACCTTC.

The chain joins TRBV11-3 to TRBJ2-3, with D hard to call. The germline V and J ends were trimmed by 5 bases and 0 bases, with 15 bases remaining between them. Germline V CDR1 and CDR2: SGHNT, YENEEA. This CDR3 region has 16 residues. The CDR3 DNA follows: TGTGCCAGCAGCCCTGGCTACGACCCTAGCACAGATACGCAGTATTTT. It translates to CASSPGYDPSTDTQYF.

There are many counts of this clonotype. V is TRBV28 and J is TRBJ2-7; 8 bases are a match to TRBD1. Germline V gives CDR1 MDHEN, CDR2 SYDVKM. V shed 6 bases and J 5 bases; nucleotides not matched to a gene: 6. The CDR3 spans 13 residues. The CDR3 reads CASSSQGADEQYF. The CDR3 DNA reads TGTGCCAGCAGCTCTCAGGGGGCCGACGAGCAGTACTTC.

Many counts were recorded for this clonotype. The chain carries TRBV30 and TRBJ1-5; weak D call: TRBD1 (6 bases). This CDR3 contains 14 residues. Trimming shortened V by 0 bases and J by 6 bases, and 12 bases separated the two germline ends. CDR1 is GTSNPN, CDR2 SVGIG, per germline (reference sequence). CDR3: CAWSVEGGGQPQHF. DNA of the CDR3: TGTGCCTGGAGTGTAGAAGGGGGTGGTCAGCCCCAGCATTTT. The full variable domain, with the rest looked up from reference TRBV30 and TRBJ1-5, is SQTIHQWPATLVQPVGSPLSLECTVEGTSNPNLYWYRQAAGRGLQLLFYSVGIGQISSEVPQNLSASRPQDRQFILSSKKLLLSDSGFYLCAWSVEGGGQPQHFGDGTRLSIL.

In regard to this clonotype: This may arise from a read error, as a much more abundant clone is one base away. The CDR3 protein is CASTLNRDGVYGYTF. As DNA, the CDR3 is TGTGCCAGCACTCTCAACAGGGATGGCGTCTATGGCTACACCTTC. The chain recombines TRBV6-4 with TRBJ1-2, with TRBD1 as a possible D gene (6 bases). Germline V lookup: CDR1 MRHNA, CDR2 SNTAGT. The CDR3 runs 15 residues. The V end was cut by 7 bases, the J end by 4 bases, with 19 bases between.

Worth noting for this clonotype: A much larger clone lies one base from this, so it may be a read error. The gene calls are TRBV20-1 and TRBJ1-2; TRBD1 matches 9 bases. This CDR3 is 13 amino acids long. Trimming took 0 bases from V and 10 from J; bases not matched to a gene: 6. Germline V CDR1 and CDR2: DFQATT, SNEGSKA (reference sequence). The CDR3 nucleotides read TGCAGTGCTAGAGATGACAGGGGGGGGGCCTACACCTTC. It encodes CSARDDRGGAYTF.

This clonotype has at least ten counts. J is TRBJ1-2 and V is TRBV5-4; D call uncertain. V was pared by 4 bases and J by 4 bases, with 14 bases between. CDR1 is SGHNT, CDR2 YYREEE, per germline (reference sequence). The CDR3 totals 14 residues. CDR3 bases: TGTGCCAGCAGCGCGGGTAGGGCCCTCTATGGCTACACCTTC. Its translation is CASSAGRALYGYTF. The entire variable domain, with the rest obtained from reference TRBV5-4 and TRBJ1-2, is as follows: ETGVTQSPTHLIKTRGQQVTLRCSSQSGHNTVSWYQQALGQGPQFIFQYYREEENGRGNFPPRFSGLQFPNYSSELNVNALELDDSALYLCASSAGRALYGYTFGSGTRLTVV.

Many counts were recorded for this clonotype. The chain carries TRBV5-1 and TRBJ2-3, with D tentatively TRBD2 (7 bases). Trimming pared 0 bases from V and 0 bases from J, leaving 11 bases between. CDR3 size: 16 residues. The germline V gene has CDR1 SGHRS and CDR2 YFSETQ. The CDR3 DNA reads TGCGCCAGCAGCTTGGTAGGGGGACTAAGCACAGATACGCAGTATTTT. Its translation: CASSLVGGLSTDTQYF.